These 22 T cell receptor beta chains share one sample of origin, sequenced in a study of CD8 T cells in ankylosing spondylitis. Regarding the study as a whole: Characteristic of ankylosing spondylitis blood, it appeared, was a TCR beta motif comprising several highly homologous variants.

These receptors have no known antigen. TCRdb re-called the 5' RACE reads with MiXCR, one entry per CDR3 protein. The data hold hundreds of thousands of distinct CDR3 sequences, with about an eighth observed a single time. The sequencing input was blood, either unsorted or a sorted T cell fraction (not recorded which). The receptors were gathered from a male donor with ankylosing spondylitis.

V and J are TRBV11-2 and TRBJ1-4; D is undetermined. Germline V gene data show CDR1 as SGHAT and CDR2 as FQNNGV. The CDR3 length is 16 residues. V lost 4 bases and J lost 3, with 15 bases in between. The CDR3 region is CASSSLEGAANEKLFF. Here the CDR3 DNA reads TGTGCCAGCAGCTCGCTGGAGGGAGCGGCTAATGAAAAACTGTTTTTT.

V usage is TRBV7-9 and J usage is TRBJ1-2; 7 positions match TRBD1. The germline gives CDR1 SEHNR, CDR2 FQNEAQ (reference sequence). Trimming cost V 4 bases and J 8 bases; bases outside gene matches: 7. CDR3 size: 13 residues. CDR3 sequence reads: CASSSDRSGGYTF. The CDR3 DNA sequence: TGTGCCAGCAGCTCGGACAGGAGTGGGGGCTACACCTTC.

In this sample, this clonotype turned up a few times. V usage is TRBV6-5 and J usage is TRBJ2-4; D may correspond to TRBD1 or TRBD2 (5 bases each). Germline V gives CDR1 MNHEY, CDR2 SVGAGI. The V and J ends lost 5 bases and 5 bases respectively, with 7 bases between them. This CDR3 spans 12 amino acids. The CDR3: CASSRGQNIQYF. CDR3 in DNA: TGTGCCAGCAGTCGGGGACAAAACATTCAGTACTTC.

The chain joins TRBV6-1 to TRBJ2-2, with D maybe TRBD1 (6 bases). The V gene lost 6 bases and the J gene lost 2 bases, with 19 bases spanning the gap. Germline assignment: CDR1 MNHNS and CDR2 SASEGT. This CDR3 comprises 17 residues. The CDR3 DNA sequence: TGTGCCAGCAGCCACCGAAGGACAGCAACTAACACCGGGGAGCTGTTTTTT. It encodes CASSHRRTATNTGELFF.

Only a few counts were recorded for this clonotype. Written as DNA, the CDR3 is TGCAGTGCTAGTAGCCTAGCGAGATTGGACAATGAGCAGTTCTTC. Amino acids: CSASSLARLDNEQFF. The chain links TRBV20-1 to TRBJ2-1, with a weak D call TRBD2 (6 bases). The CDR3 contains 15 residues. The V gene lost 3 bases and the J gene lost 5 bases, with 17 bases spanning the gap. Germline CDR1 reads DFQATT; CDR2 reads SNEGSKA (reference sequence).

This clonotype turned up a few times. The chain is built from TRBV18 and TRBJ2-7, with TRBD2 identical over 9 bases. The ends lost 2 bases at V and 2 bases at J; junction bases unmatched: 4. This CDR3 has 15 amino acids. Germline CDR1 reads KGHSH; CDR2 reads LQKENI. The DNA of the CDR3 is TGTGCCAGCTCACCATCTAGCGGGGTTACCTACGAGCAGTACTTC. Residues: CASSPSSGVTYEQYF.

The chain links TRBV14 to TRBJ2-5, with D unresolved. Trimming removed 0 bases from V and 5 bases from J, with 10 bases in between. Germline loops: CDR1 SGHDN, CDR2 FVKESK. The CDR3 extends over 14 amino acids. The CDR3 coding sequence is TGTGCCAGCAGCCAAGAATGGATGTGGGAGACCCAGTACTTC. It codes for CASSQEWMWETQYF. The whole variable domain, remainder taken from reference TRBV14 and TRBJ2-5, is EAGVTQFPSHSVIEKGQTVTLRCDPISGHDNLYWYRRVMGKEIKFLLHFVKESKQDESGMPNNRFLAERTGGTYSTLKVQPAELEDSGVYFCASSQEWMWETQYFGPGTRLLVL.

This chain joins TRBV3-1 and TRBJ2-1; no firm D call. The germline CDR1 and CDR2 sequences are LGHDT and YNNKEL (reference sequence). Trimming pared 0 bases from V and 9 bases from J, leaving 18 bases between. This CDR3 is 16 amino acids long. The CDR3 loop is CASSQDPVASRGEQFF. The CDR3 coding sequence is TGTGCCAGCAGCCAAGATCCAGTTGCAAGTAGAGGTGAGCAGTTCTTC.

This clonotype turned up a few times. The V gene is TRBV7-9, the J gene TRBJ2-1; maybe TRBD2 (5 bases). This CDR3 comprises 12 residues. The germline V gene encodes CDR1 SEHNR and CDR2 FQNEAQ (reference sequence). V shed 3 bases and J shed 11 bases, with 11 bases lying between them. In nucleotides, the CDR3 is TGTGCCAGCAGCTTCCTCGGCGGGCAGCAGTTCTTC. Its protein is CASSFLGGQQFF.

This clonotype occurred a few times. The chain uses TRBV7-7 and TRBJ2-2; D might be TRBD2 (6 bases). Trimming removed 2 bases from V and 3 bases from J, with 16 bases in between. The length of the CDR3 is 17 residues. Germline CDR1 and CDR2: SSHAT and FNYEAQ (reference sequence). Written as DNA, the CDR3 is TGTGCCAGCAGCTTATTTGGGCCGGGGGTGGACACCGGGGAGCTGTTTTTT. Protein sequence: CASSLFGPGVDTGELFF.

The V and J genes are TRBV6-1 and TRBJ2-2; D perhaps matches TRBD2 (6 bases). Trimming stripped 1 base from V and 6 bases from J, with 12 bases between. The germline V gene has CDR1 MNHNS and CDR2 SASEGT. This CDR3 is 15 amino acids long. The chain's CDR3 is CASSEDETSSGELFF. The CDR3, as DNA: TGTGCCAGCAGTGAAGATGAGACTAGTTCCGGGGAGCTGTTTTTT.

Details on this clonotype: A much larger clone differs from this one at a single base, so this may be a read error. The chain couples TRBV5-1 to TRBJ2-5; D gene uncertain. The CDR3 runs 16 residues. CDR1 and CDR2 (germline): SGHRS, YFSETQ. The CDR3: CASSLGPSRYQETLYF. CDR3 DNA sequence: TGCGCCAGCAGCTTGGGCCCATCGCGATACCAAGAGACCCTGTACTTC.

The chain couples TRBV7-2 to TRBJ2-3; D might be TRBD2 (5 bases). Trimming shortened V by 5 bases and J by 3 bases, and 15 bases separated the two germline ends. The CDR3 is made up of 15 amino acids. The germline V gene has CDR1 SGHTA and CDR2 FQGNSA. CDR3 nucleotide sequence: TGTGCCAGCAGCCCCATGGCCTCGGGGACAGATACGCAGTATTTT. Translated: CASSPMASGTDTQYF.

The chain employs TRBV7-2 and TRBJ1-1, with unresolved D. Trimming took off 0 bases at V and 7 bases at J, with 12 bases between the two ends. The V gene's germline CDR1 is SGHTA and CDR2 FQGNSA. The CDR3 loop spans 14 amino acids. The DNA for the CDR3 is TGTGCCAGCAGCTTAGCGCCCAGGCAAGGTGAAGCTTTCTTT. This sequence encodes CASSLAPRQGEAFF.

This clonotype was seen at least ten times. CDR3 DNA: TGTGCCAGCCGTTTAACCGGGACCGCGGGAGGCTACACCTTC. This codes for CASRLTGTAGGYTF. The chain couples TRBV7-8 to TRBJ1-2, with a tentative D call TRBD1 (5 bases). CDR3 length: 14 amino acids. Germline loops: CDR1 SGHVS, CDR2 FQNEAQ. Trimming removed 8 bases at V and 8 bases at J, with 21 bases between.

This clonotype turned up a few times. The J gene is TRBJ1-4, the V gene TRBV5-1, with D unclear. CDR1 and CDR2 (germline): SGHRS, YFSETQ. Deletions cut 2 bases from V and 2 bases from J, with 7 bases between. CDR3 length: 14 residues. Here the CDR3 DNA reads TGCGCCAGCAGCTTCCCGGAGACTAATGAAAAACTGTTTTTT. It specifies CASSFPETNEKLFF.

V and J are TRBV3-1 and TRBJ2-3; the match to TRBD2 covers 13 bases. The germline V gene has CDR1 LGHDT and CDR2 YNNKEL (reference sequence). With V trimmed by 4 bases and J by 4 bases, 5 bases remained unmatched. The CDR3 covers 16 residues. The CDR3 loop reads CASSRWTSGSADTQYF. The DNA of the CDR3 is TGTGCCAGCAGCCGCTGGACTAGCGGGAGTGCAGATACGCAGTATTTT.

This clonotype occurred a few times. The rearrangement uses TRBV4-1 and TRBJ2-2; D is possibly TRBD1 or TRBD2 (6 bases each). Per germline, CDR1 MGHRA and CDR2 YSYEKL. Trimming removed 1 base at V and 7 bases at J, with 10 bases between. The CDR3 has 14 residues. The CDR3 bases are TGCGCCAGCAGCCAAGGGGGGGCGGTCGGGGAGCTGTTTTTT. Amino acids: CASSQGGAVGELFF.

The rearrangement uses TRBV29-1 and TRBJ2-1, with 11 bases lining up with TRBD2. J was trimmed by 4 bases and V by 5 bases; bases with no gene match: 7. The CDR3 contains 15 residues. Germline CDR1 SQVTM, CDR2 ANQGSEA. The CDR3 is CSVTLGLADYNEQFF. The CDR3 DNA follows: TGCAGCGTTACCTTGGGACTAGCGGATTACAATGAGCAGTTCTTC.

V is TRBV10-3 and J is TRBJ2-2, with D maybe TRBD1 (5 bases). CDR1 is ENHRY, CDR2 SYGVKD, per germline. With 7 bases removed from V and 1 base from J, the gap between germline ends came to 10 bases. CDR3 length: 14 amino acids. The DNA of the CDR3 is TGTGCCATCATGTTGACAGAGAACACCGGGGAGCTGTTTTTT. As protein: CAIMLTENTGELFF.

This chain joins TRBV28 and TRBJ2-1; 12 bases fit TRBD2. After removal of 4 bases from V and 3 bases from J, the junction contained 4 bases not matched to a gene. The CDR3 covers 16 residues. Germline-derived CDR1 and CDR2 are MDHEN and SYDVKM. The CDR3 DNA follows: TGTGCCAGCAGTTCCTTGGGACTAGCGGGCTACAATGAGCAGTTCTTC. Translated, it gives CASSSLGLAGYNEQFF.

CDR3 sequence: CASSIRGPLAKNIQYF. DNA of the CDR3: TGTGCCAGTAGTATCCGGGGGCCTCTAGCCAAAAACATTCAGTACTTC. The chain couples TRBV19 to TRBJ2-4, with D perhaps TRBD1 or TRBD2 (6 bases each). The V gene's germline CDR1 is LNHDA and CDR2 SQIVND (reference sequence). Between the trimmed V and J ends, which lost 3 bases and 0 bases, there was a span of 12 bases. The CDR3 consists of 16 residues.